Given below is one T cell receptor beta chain in context. Its antigen is unknown. This entry belongs to a study of T cell responses to AZD1222 COVID-19 vaccine. Sequencing was performed with immunoSEQ multiplex PCR; in TCRdb, only in-frame clones are kept and a portion is missing. Of 150,000 to 200,000 clones listed, 70% to 90% are singletons. General study findings and limits: The study found vaccine-associated CD4 TCRs spanning spike, dominant at 160-218 and 743-854.

CDR3 length: 16 amino acids. Trimming shortened V by 1 base and J by 2 bases, and 13 bases separated the two germline ends. CDR1 LGHDT and CDR2 YNNKEL come from the germline V gene (reference sequence). The receptor's source is an adult who received the AZD1222 COVID-19 vaccine. This chain connects TRBV3-1 (or the pseudogene TRBV3-2) to TRBJ2-3, with a weak D call TRBD1 (5 bases). The sequencing here drew on peripheral blood, taken 28 days after the second AZD1222 dose. CDR3 coding DNA: TGTGCCAGCAGCCAAGGTTTGGGGCCCCCCACAGATACGCAGTATTTT. The encoded protein is CASSQGLGPPTDTQYF.